This T cell receptor beta chain was captured in a study of CD8 T cells in Susac syndrome. Reverse transcription used about 0.5 to 1 ug RNA and random hexamers. The method of amplification for TCR beta CDR3 was immunoSEQ multiplex PCR, covering 54 Vbeta and 13 Jbeta. One entry per CDR3 protein results from TCRdb running MiXCR on the immunoSEQ multiplex PCR reads. The sample carries tens of thousands of distinct CDR3 sequences, about 96% recorded once. CD8+ and CD4+ T cells were negatively isolated; TEMRA cells were FACS-enriched. In regard to this clonotype: Its antigen is undetermined.

Study-wide results and limits: Acknowledgment was made by the study that its TCR sequencing and HLA analysis involved a relatively small number of individuals.

Sample: CD8+ T cells from PBMCs. The receptor's source is a human donor with Susac syndrome.

CDR3 sequence (DNA): TGTGCCATCAGTGAGAAGACAGCAGATCAGCCCCAGCATTTT. It specifies CAISEKTADQPQHF. V and J are TRBV10-3 and TRBJ1-5; possibly TRBD1 for D (5 bases). The length of the CDR3 is 14 residues. Per the germline V gene, CDR1 is ENHRY and CDR2 is SYGVKD. Trimming cost V 2 bases and J 5 bases, with 10 bases left between them.